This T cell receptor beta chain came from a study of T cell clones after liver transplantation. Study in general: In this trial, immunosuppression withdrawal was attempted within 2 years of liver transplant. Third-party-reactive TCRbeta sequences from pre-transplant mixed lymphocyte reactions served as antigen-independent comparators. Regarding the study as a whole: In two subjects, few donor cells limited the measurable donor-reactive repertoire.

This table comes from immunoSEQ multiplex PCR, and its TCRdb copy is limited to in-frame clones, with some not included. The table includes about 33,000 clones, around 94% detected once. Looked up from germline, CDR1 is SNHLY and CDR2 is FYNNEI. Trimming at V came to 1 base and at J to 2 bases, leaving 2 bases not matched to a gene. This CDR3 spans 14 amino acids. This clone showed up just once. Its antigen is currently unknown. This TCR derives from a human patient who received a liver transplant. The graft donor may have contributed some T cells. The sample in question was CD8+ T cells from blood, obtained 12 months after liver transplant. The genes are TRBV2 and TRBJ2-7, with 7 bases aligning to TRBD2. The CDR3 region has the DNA TGTGCCAGCAGTGAAGGCGGGAGTACCTACGAGCAGTACTTC. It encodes CASSEGGSTYEQYF.